Included here is one T cell receptor (beta chain) sequence, with context. Its antigen is not known. The data belong to a study of T cell repertoires and HLA-DP antigens. Produced via immunoSEQ multiplex PCR; TCRdb's table is partial and in-frame only. Counted here are around 100,000 clones, about 91% occurring once; the ten biggest clones make up less than 0.35%. Germline V lookup: CDR1 ENHRY, CDR2 SYGVKD. The germline V and J ends were trimmed by 1 base and 5 bases, with 23 bases remaining between them. The CDR3 totals 18 residues. The rearrangement links TRBV10-3 to TRBJ1-1; D is possibly TRBD1 (6 bases). Input material: CD4+ T cells from PBMCs. This receptor was taken from a woman between 18 and 29 years old in good health and CMV-seronegative. CDR3 in amino acids: CAISEFGAKGVGGTEAFF. The CDR3 region has the DNA TGTGCCATCAGTGAGTTCGGGGCTAAGGGGGTCGGTGGTACTGAAGCTTTCTTT.